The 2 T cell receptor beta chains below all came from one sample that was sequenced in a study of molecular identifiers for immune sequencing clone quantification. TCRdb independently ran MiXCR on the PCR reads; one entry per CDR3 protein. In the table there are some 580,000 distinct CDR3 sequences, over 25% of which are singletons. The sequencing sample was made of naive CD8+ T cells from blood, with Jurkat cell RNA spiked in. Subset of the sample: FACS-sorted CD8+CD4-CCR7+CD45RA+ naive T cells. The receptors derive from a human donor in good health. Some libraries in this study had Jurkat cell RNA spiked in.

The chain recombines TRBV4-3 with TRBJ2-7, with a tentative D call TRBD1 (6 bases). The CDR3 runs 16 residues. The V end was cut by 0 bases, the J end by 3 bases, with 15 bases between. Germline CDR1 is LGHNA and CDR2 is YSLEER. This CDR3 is CASSQDLAGALYEQYF. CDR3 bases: TGCGCCAGCAGCCAAGATCTGGCAGGGGCCCTCTACGAGCAGTACTTC.

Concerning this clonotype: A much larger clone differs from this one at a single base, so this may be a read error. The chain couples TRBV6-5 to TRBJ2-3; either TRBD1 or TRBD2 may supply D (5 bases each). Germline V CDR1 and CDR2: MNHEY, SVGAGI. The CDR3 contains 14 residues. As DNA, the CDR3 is TGTGCCAGCAGACCCCCAGGGAGCACAGATACGCGGTATTTT. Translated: CASRPPGSTDTRYF.